The present T cell receptor beta chain was sequenced within a study of blood T cell repertoires in COVID-19. Profiled with immunoSEQ multiplex PCR; TCRdb holds only in-frame clones, not every one. This sample has roughly 240,000 clones, with roughly 82% found just once. The sample comprised peripheral blood. The TCR sequence derives from a woman in her 70s with acute or convalescent COVID-19.

The CDR3, as DNA: TGTGCCAGTAGTATAAGGGGCAGGGTGTCGCAAGAGACCCAGTACTTC. Protein: CASSIRGRVSQETQYF. This chain joins TRBV19 and TRBJ2-5; possible D gene TRBD1, 5 bases. This CDR3 has 16 amino acids. The germline V and J ends were trimmed by 2 bases and 2 bases, with 15 bases remaining between them. Germline CDR1 is LNHDA and CDR2 is SQIVND (reference sequence).